One sample yielded the 23 T cell receptor beta chains listed below, sequenced in a study of cytotoxic CD8 clonotypes in ibrutinib-treated CLL. This table comes from immunoSEQ multiplex PCR, and its TCRdb copy is limited to in-frame clones, with some not included. The sample records some 300,000 clones, around four fifths being singletons. Sample: PBMCs, taken before ibrutinib treatment. These TCRs come from a human donor with chronic lymphocytic leukemia.

The chain links TRBV4-1 to TRBJ2-4; 10 bases line up with TRBD2. J lost 1 base, V lost 4 bases, and 7 bases had no gene match. The CDR3 contains 17 residues. The germline CDR1 and CDR2 sequences are MGHRA and YSYEKL. CDR3 in amino acids: CASSRNKAGGAKNIQYF. CDR3 bases: TGCGCCAGCAGCCGAAACAAAGCGGGAGGGGCCAAAAACATTCAGTACTTC.

This chain joins TRBV19 and TRBJ2-6; 8 positions agree with TRBD1. With V trimmed by 5 bases and J by 1 base, 4 bases remained unmatched. CDR1 is LNHDA, CDR2 SQIVND, per germline (reference sequence). The CDR3 is 16 amino acids. The CDR3 DNA reads TGTGCCAGTAGTGTGGACAGGGCGTCTGGGGCCAACGTCCTGACTTTC. It encodes CASSVDRASGANVLTF.

The chain combines TRBV4-1 with TRBJ2-3; 15 bases fit TRBD2. This CDR3 is built from 20 residues. Trimming cost V 0 bases and J 3 bases; bases outside gene matches: 10. Germline V gene lookup returns CDR1 MGHRA and CDR2 YSYEKL. The CDR3 protein is CASSQEPSQGLAGGTDTQYF. As DNA, the CDR3 is TGCGCCAGCAGCCAAGAACCCAGCCAGGGACTAGCGGGAGGTACAGATACGCAGTATTTT.

CDR3 nucleotide sequence: TGTGCCAGCAGTTCCCGGGACAATGGCTACACCTTC. Translation gives CASSSRDNGYTF. The V gene is TRBV27, the J gene TRBJ1-2, with D maybe TRBD1 (6 bases). Per the germline V gene, CDR1 is MNHEY and CDR2 is SMNVEV (reference sequence). This CDR3 is 12 amino acids long. Trimming shortened V by 4 bases and J by 6 bases, and 9 bases separated the two germline ends.

V is TRBV5-5 and J is TRBJ1-3, with 8 bases fitting TRBD1. The CDR3 spans 16 residues. The trim removed 4 bases at V and 2 bases at J, leaving 8 bases unmatched. Germline CDR1 reads SGHKS; CDR2 reads YYEKEE (reference sequence). This chain's CDR3 is CASSKGDRQTGNTIYF. In DNA form, the CDR3 reads TGTGCCAGCAGCAAAGGGGACAGGCAAACTGGAAACACCATATATTTT.

This chain joins TRBV7-2 and TRBJ2-1; D remains unclear. Looked up from germline, CDR1 is SGHTA and CDR2 is FQGNSA. The germline V and J ends were trimmed by 2 bases and 1 base, with 9 bases remaining between them. The CDR3 runs 15 residues. CDR3 residues: CASSLTRNSYNEQFF. Written as DNA, the CDR3 is TGTGCCAGCAGCTTAACGCGAAATTCCTACAATGAGCAGTTCTTC.

CDR3 protein: CASSRGGWYGEQYF. The CDR3 DNA reads as TGTGCCAGCAGCCGTGGCGGCTGGTATGGGGAGCAGTACTTC. V gene TRBV28 combines with J gene TRBJ2-7, with D unclear. This CDR3 is 14 amino acids long. CDR1 MDHEN and CDR2 SYDVKM come from the germline V gene. Trimming left V 6 bases short and J 7 bases short, with 19 bases between. Full variable domain (remainder filled in from reference TRBV28 and TRBJ2-7): DVKVTQSSRYLVKRTGEKVFLECVQDMDHENMFWYRQDPGLGLRLIYFSYDVKMKEKGDIPEGYSVSREKKERFSLILESASTNQTSMYLCASSRGGWYGEQYFGPGTRLTVT.

The CDR3 DNA is TGTGCCAGCAGCGGTCAAAGCGGGAGTAACACCGGGGAGCTGTTTTTT. Amino acid sequence: CASSGQSGSNTGELFF. The chain joins TRBV5-4 to TRBJ2-2; 8 bases line up with TRBD2. From germline, CDR1 is SGHNT and CDR2 YYREEE (reference sequence). V lost 4 bases to trimming and J lost 2 bases; unmatched junction nucleotides: 7. The CDR3 contains 16 residues. The variable domain in full, completed from reference TRBV5-4 and TRBJ2-2, reads ETGVTQSPTHLIKTRGQQVTLRCSSQSGHNTVSWYQQALGQGPQFIFQYYREEENGRGNFPPRFSGLQFPNYSSELNVNALELDDSALYLCASSGQSGSNTGELFFGEGSRLTVL.

The chain carries TRBV28 and TRBJ2-7, with a possible D match to TRBD2 (6 bases). The CDR3 has 12 amino acids. Germline V lookup: CDR1 MDHEN, CDR2 SYDVKM. Trimming stripped 8 bases from V and 1 base from J, with 9 bases between. This CDR3 is CASGGSSYEQYF. CDR3 nucleotides: TGTGCCAGCGGGGGGAGTTCCTACGAGCAGTACTTC.

This rearrangement joins TRBV27 to TRBJ2-2; TRBD2 matches at 13 bases. This CDR3 comprises 18 residues. Unmatched junction bases numbered 7, after V lost 6 bases and J lost 0 bases. Germline lookup yields CDR1 MNHEY and CDR2 SMNVEV (reference sequence). CDR3 nucleotides: TGTGCCAGCAGGCGAGCCACTAGCGGGAGGGCGAACACCGGGGAGCTGTTTTTT. It encodes CASRRATSGRANTGELFF.

The J gene is TRBJ2-2, the V gene TRBV7-2; D remains unclear. The germline V gene has CDR1 SGHTA and CDR2 FQGNSA. V was clipped by 1 base and J by 3 bases, with 6 bases between them. The CDR3 length is 14 residues. CDR3 protein: CASSLVGYTGELFF. The CDR3 bases are TGTGCCAGCAGCTTAGTGGGCTACACCGGGGAGCTGTTTTTT.

The V and J genes are TRBV30 and TRBJ2-5; no clear D gene. The germline V gene has CDR1 GTSNPN and CDR2 SVGIG (reference sequence). The V and J ends lost 5 bases and 0 bases respectively, with 22 bases between them. CDR3 length: 17 amino acids. The CDR3 coding sequence is TGTGCCTGGTCTCACTCGTTGGGAAACAGATACCAAGAGACCCAGTACTTC. This encodes CAWSHSLGNRYQETQYF.

CDR3 loop: CASSRVGQGDPYGYTF. The CDR3 coding sequence is TGTGCCAGCAGCCGAGTGGGGCAGGGCGACCCCTATGGCTACACCTTC. The chain employs TRBV7-9 and TRBJ1-2; a possible D gene is TRBD1 (5 bases). Germline V gene sequence: CDR1 SEHNR, CDR2 FQNEAQ (reference sequence). The CDR3 has 16 residues. V was shortened by 5 bases and J by 4 bases, with 20 bases between the two germline ends.

The chain carries TRBV5-6 and TRBJ2-3; D is undetermined. V was clipped by 4 bases and J by 5 bases, with 5 bases between them. CDR3 length equals 11 residues. Germline loops: CDR1 SGHDT, CDR2 YYEEEE. CDR3 amino acids: CASSQIDTQYF. As DNA, the CDR3 is TGTGCCAGCAGCCAAATAGATACGCAGTATTTT.

This clone was picked up a small number of times. J is TRBJ1-1 and V is TRBV9, with D unclear. The CDR3 extends over 14 amino acids. CDR1 SGDLS and CDR2 YYNGEE come from the germline V gene. Trimming pared 0 bases from V and 4 bases from J, leaving 10 bases between. The CDR3 here is CASSVAGRGTEAFF. The CDR3 DNA reads as TGTGCCAGCAGCGTAGCTGGGCGGGGCACTGAAGCTTTCTTT.

This chain connects TRBV7-8 to TRBJ2-7, with no clear D. Germline CDR1 SGHVS, CDR2 FQNEAQ. V shed 7 bases and J shed 3 bases, with 16 bases lying between them. The CDR3 consists of 14 residues. The CDR3 sequence is CASTTYETVYEQYF. The CDR3 bases are TGTGCCAGCACAACCTATGAGACTGTCTACGAGCAGTACTTC.

The rearrangement joins TRBV6-5 to TRBJ2-7, with unresolved D. In germline, CDR1 is MNHEY, CDR2 SVGAGI. The V gene lost 5 bases and the J gene lost 2 bases, with 16 bases spanning the gap. This CDR3 spans 15 amino acids. The CDR3 DNA reads as TGTGCCAGCAGTGGAAGACTTTCTAGGACCTACGAGCAGTACTTC. This codes for CASSGRLSRTYEQYF.

The chain joins TRBV6-1 to TRBJ2-1; D is perhaps TRBD1 (5 bases). Germline loops: CDR1 MNHNS, CDR2 SASEGT. Trimming removed 1 base from V and 5 bases from J, with 15 bases in between. This CDR3 contains 16 residues. The chain's CDR3 is CASSEVRVTTHNEQFF. The CDR3 region has the DNA TGTGCCAGCAGTGAAGTCAGGGTGACGACACACAATGAGCAGTTCTTC.

The rearrangement joins TRBV29-1 to TRBJ1-1; 7 nucleotides match TRBD1. V shed 5 bases and J 0 bases; nucleotides not matched to a gene: 9. The CDR3 covers 15 residues. Germline CDR1 SQVTM, CDR2 ANQGSEA. CDR3 nucleotides: TGCAGCGTTAGCGGCCGAGACAGGGTGAACACTGAAGCTTTCTTT. This gives the protein CSVSGRDRVNTEAFF.

The chain uses TRBV7-2 and TRBJ1-2; possible D gene TRBD1, 5 bases. CDR1 SGHTA and CDR2 FQGNSA come from the germline V gene. V gave up 2 bases and J gave up 3 bases, with 13 bases separating them. The CDR3 spans 15 residues. Here the CDR3 reads CASSLNPTDHYGYTF. The CDR3 DNA reads as TGTGCCAGCAGCTTAAATCCGACAGATCACTATGGCTACACCTTC. The whole variable domain, filled in from reference TRBV7-2 and TRBJ1-2, reads GAGVSQSPSNKVTEKGKDVELRCDPISGHTALYWYRQSLGQGLEFLIYFQGNSAPDKSGLPSDRFSAERTGGSVSTLTIQRTQQEDSAVYLCASSLNPTDHYGYTFGSGTRLTVV.

CDR3 sequence reads: CASFLGGLSYNEQFF. The CDR3 DNA is TGTGCCAGCTTCCTAGGGGGTCTCAGCTACAATGAGCAGTTCTTC. The J gene is TRBJ2-1, the V gene TRBV28, with D maybe TRBD1 (6 bases). Germline values: CDR1 MDHEN, CDR2 SYDVKM. V lost 8 bases, J lost 3 bases, and 17 bases lay in between. The CDR3 sequence is 15 residues long.

V and J are TRBV5-1 and TRBJ1-1, with unresolved D. The CDR3 is made up of 14 amino acids. Germline-derived CDR1 and CDR2 are SGHRS and YFSETQ. V was cut by 5 bases and J by 3 bases, with 14 bases left in between. The CDR3 coding sequence is TGCGCCAGCAGTTCTAGTACCGAGGACACTGAAGCTTTCTTT. It yields the protein CASSSSTEDTEAFF.

The chain combines TRBV9 with TRBJ1-2; TRBD1 is a possible D gene (6 bases). This CDR3 region has 13 residues. Trimming pared 1 base from V and 8 bases from J, leaving 12 bases between. CDR1 SGDLS and CDR2 YYNGEE come from the germline V gene. The CDR3: CASSVQGLGGYTF. The CDR3 DNA reads TGTGCCAGCAGCGTACAGGGGTTGGGCGGCTACACCTTC. Together with reference TRBV9 and TRBJ1-2, the CDR3 gives the full variable domain: DSGVTQTPKHLITATGQRVTLRCSPRSGDLSVYWYQQSLDQGLQFLIQYYNGEERAKGNILERFSAQQFPDLHSELNLSSLELGDSALYFCASSVQGLGGYTFGSGTRLTVV.